This TCR beta chain was retrieved from a study of cytomegalovirus exposure and HLA in healthy donors. General study points: Analysis performed later showed TCR beta chains linked to HLA being more clonally expanded than equally common others. Common viral pathogens seemed to be connected with several of the most significant clusters, according to a later analysis. Most of the CMV-associated TCR beta chains (in a later analysis) appeared to be HLA-restricted.

Vbeta (60) and Jbeta (13) primers were used in the PCR. Produced via immunoSEQ multiplex PCR; TCRdb's table is partial and in-frame only. The table has 120,000 to 150,000 clones, roughly four fifths seen once; the top ten hold approximately 2.3%. Concerning this clone: Its antigen is undetermined.

This CDR3 contains 15 residues. CDR1 is MNHEY, CDR2 SVGAGI, per germline. V shed 1 base, J shed 0 bases, and the junction held 3 bases outside the gene matches. Sequencing was performed on PBMCs. This TCR derives from a male donor in good health and CMV-seronegative. The genes are TRBV6-5 and TRBJ2-7; 7 bases match TRBD1. The CDR3 spells CASSYYRDSSYEQYF. In nucleotides, the CDR3 is TGTGCCAGCAGTTACTATCGGGACAGCTCCTACGAGCAGTACTTC.